These 13 T cell receptor beta chains originate from one sample sequenced in a study of OX40 agonist ivuxolimab in advanced cancers. Library preparation used the immunoSEQ multiplex PCR assay. What TCRdb holds here is the immuneACCESS table cut down to in-frame rearrangements. Part of the clones is not present; checked against another copy, under half of the missing clones reflect an unresolved V gene, and the others are unexplained. The sample table lists more than 65,000 clones, about nine tenths of them with a count of one. Around 0.93% of the sample is taken by the ten largest. Material: CD4+ or CD8+ T cells sorted from blood, obtained in a trial of the OX40 agonist ivuxolimab. All receptors derive from an adult with an advanced solid tumor such as melanoma, head and neck, liver or kidney cancer.

This clone was detected once. The CDR3 loop is CASSSSGGPAMNEQYF. DNA of the CDR3: TGTGCCAGCAGCTCCTCCGGGGGACCAGCAATGAACGAGCAGTACTTC. This chain links TRBV7-2 with TRBJ2-7; tentatively, D is TRBD2 (6 bases). Trimming pared 4 bases from V and 5 bases from J, leaving 21 bases between. The CDR3 contains 16 residues. Germline CDR1 is SGHTA and CDR2 is FQGNSA.

V and J are TRBV6-5 and TRBJ1-5; unclear D gene. CDR1 MNHEY and CDR2 SVGAGI come from the germline V gene. Trimming shortened V by 4 bases and J by 9 bases, and 13 bases separated the two germline ends. This CDR3 is built from 13 residues. CDR3 in amino acids: CASSSLGFGPQHF. CDR3 nucleotide sequence: TGTGCCAGCAGTTCCTTAGGGTTTGGGCCCCAGCATTTT.

The rearrangement links TRBV12-2 to TRBJ1-1; TRBD1, the table's D call, lacks a check against the DNA. TRBV12-2 is a documented pseudogene. The CDR3 consists of 16 residues. This CDR3 reads CASRLPTDRAGPEAFF. The DNA of the CDR3 is TGTGCAAGTCGCTTACCGACCGACAGGGCGGGGCCTGAAGCTTTCTTT.

The chain joins TRBV7-9 to TRBJ1-3; no definite D call. The length of the CDR3 is 14 residues. Germline CDR1 SEHNR, CDR2 FQNEAQ (reference sequence). Trimming left V 1 base short and J 9 bases short, with 13 bases between. CDR3 amino acids: CASSLETGFGTIYF. CDR3 coding DNA: TGTGCCAGCAGCTTAGAAACCGGGTTCGGCACCATATATTTT. Full variable domain (outside the CDR3, taken from reference TRBV7-9 and TRBJ1-3): DTGVSQNPRHKITKRGQNVTFRCDPISEHNRLYWYRQTLGQGPEFLTYFQNEAQLEKSRLLSDRFSAERPKGSFSTLEIQRTEQGDSAMYLCASSLETGFGTIYFGEGSWLTVV.

The chain has TRBV6-5 and TRBJ1-4, with a weak D call TRBD1 (5 bases). Germline V gene data show CDR1 as MNHEY and CDR2 as SVGAGI. This CDR3 is 15 amino acids long. Deletions cut 0 bases from V and 5 bases from J, with 10 bases between. CDR3 amino acids: CASSYSVGANEKLFF. The CDR3 DNA follows: TGTGCCAGCAGTTACTCTGTAGGGGCCAATGAAAAACTGTTTTTT.

This clone was counted a single time. The V gene is TRBV6-1, the J gene TRBJ2-7; 9 bases match TRBD1. CDR1 MNHNS and CDR2 SASEGT come from the germline V gene. CDR3 length: 15 residues. V shed 4 bases and J 5 bases; nucleotides not matched to a gene: 9. CDR3 region: CASSVQGAQPNEQYF. Written as DNA, the CDR3 is TGTGCCAGCAGTGTACAGGGGGCGCAACCCAACGAGCAGTACTTC.

V usage is TRBV7-2 and J usage is TRBJ1-1; D is possibly TRBD1 (5 bases). The CDR3 is 14 residues long. Trimming took off 3 bases at V and 1 base at J, with 9 bases between the two ends. Per the germline V gene, CDR1 is SGHTA and CDR2 is FQGNSA. CDR3 coding DNA: TGTGCCAGCAGCTTTTGGGGGGAGAACACTGAAGCTTTCTTT. Amino acids: CASSFWGENTEAFF.

The genes are TRBV12-2 and TRBJ2-3; the table's D gene call, TRBD2, was not cross checked with the DNA. TRBV12-2 is a pseudogene. The length of the CDR3 is 14 residues. CDR3 sequence reads: CASRPSGDADTQYF. For the CDR3, the DNA is TGTGCAAGTCGCCCTAGCGGGGATGCAGATACGCAGTATTTT.

This clone was detected a few times. This chain joins TRBV28 and TRBJ1-5, with D possibly matching TRBD1 (6 bases). Trimming took off 10 bases at V and 3 bases at J, with 13 bases between the two ends. Germline CDR1 is MDHEN and CDR2 is SYDVKM. CDR3 length: 13 amino acids. The CDR3 region is CATKQGINQPQHF. Here the CDR3 DNA reads TGTGCCACGAAGCAGGGGATCAATCAGCCCCAGCATTTT.

The chain uses TRBV29-1 and TRBJ2-5; TRBD2 matches 9 bases. The junction had 2 bases not matched to a gene; V was cut back by 7 bases and J by 2 bases. Germline values: CDR1 SQVTM, CDR2 ANQGSEA. This CDR3 contains 12 residues. The CDR3 DNA reads as TGCAGCGGGACTAGCGTACAAGAGACCCAGTACTTC. The encoded protein is CSGTSVQETQYF.

The rearrangement joins TRBV9 to TRBJ2-5, with 8 bases aligning to TRBD2. The CDR3 has 16 residues. The V segment lost 4 bases and the J segment 5 bases; nucleotides outside the gene matches: 13. Germline values: CDR1 SGDLS, CDR2 YYNGEE. CDR3 loop: CASSFPSGGSGETQYF. CDR3 DNA: TGTGCCAGCAGCTTCCCCAGCGGGGGTTCGGGTGAGACCCAGTACTTC.

There are many counts of this clone. The chain is built from TRBV5-1 and TRBJ1-1; D ambiguous. CDR3 length: 14 amino acids. CDR1 and CDR2 (germline): SGHRS, YFSETQ. The V gene lost 2 bases and the J gene lost 1 base, with 9 bases spanning the gap. The CDR3 spells CASSLGPTNTEAFF. The CDR3 DNA reads TGCGCCAGCAGCTTAGGGCCGACGAACACTGAAGCTTTCTTT.

The V gene is TRBV4-2, the J gene TRBJ2-5; no reliable D call. Looked up from germline, CDR1 is LGHNA and CDR2 is YNFKEQ. The V and J ends lost 0 bases and 0 bases respectively, with 5 bases between them. The CDR3 is 14 residues long. CDR3 nucleotide sequence: TGTGCCAGCAGCCAAGATCCCCACCAAGAGACCCAGTACTTC. This translates into CASSQDPHQETQYF.